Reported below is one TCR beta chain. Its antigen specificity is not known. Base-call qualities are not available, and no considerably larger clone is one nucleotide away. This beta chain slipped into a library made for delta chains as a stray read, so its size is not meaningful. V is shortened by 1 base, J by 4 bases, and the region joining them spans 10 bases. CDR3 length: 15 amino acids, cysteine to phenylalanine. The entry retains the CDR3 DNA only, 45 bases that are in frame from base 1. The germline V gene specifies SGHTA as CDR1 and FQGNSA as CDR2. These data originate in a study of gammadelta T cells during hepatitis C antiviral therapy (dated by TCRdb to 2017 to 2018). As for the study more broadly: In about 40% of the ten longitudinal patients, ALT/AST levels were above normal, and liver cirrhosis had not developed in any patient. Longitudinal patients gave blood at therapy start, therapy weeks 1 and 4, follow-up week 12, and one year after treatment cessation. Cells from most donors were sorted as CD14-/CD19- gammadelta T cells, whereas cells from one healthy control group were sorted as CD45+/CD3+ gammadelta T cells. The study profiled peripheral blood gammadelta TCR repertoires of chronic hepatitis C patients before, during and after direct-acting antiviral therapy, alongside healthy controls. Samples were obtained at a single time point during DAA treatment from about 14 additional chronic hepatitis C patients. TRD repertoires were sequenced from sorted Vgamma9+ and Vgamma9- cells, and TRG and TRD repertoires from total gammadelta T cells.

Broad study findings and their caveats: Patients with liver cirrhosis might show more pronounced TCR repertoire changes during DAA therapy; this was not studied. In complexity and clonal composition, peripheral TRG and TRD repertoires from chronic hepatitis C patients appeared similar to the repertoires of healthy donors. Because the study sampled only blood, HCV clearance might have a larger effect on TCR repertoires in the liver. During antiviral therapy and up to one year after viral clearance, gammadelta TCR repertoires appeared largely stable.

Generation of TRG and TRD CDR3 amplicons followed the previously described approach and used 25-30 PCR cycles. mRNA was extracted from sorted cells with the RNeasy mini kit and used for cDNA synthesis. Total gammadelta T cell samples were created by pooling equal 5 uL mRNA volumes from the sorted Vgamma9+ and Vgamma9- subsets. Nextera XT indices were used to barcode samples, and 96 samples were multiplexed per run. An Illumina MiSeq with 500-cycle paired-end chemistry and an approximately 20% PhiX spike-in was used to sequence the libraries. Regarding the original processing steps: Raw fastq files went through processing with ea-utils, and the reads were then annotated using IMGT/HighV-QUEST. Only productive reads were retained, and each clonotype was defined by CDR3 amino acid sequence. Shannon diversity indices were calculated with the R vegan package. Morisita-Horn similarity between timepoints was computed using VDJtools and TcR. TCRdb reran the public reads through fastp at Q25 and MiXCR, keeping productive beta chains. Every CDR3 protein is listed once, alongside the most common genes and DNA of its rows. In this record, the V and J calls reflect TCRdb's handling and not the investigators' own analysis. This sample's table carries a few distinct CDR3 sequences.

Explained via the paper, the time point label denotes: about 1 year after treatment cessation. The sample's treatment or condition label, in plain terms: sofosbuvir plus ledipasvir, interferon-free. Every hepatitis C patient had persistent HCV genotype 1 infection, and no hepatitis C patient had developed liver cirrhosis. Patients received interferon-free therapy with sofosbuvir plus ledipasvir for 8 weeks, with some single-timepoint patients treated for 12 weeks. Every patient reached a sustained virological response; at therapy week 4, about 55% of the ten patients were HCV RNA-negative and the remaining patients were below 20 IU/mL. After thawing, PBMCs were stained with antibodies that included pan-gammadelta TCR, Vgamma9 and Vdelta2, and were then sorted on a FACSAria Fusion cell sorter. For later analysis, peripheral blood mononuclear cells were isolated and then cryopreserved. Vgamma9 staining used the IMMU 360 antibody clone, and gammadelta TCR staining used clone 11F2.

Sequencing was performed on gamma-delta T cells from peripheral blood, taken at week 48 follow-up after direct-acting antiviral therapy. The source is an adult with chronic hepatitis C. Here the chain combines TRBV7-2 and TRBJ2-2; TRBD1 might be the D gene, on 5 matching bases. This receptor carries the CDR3 CASSLGQGGTGELFF. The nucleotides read TGTGCCAGCAGCTTAGGCCAGGGTGGCACCGGGGAGCTGTTTTTT.